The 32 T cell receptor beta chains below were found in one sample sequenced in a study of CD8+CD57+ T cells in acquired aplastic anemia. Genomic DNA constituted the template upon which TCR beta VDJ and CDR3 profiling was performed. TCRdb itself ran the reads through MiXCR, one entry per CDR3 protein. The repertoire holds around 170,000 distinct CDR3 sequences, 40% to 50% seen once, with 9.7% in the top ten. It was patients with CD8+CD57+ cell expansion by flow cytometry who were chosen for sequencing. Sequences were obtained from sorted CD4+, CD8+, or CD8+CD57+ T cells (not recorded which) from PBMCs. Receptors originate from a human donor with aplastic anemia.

The CDR3 loop reads CSFCDPPEAQYF. As DNA, the CDR3 is TGCAGCTTCTGCGACCCCCCAGAGGCGCAGTATTTT. The genes are TRBV29-1 and TRBJ2-3; no firm D call. Trimming shortened V by 8 bases and J by 10 bases, and 19 bases separated the two germline ends. CDR1 and CDR2 from the germline V gene are SQVTM and ANQGSEA. The CDR3 consists of 12 residues.

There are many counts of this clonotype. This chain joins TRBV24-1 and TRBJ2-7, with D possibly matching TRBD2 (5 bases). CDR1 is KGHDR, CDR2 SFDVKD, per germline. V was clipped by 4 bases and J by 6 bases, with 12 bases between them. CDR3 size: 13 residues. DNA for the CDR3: TGTGCCACCAGTGACCCGGGATCCCGCGAGCAGTACTTC. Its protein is CATSDPGSREQYF.

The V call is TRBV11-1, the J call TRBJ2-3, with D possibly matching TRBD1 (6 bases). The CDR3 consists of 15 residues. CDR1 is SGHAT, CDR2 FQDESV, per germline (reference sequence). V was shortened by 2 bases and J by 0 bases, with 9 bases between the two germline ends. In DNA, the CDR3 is TGTGCCAGCAGCTTAACAGGGAGCAGCACAGATACGCAGTATTTT. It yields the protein CASSLTGSSTDTQYF.

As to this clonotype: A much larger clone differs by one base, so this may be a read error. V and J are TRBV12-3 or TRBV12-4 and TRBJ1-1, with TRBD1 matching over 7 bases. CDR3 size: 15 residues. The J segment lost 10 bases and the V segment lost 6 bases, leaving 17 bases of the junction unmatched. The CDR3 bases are TGTGCCAGCAGCTTACGGGGTACCGGGACAGATGGAGCTTTCTTT. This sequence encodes CASSLRGTGTDGAFF.

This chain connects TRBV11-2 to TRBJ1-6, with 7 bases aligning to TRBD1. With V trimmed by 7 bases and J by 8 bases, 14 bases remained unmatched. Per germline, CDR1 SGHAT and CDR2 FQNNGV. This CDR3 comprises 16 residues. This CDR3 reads CASIPMGAQGDSPLHF. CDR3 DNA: TGTGCCAGCATCCCTATGGGGGCTCAGGGGGATTCACCCCTCCACTTT. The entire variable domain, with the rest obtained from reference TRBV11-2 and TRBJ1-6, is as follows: EAGVAQSPRYKIIEKRQSVAFWCNPISGHATLYWYQQILGQGPKLLIQFQNNGVVDDSQLPKDRFSAERLKGVDSTLKIQPAKLEDSAVYLCASIPMGAQGDSPLHFGNGTRLTVT.

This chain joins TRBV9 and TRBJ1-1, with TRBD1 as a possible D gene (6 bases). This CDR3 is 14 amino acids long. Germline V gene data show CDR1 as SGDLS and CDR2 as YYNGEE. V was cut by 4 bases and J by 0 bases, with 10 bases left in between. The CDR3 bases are TGTGCCAGCAGCCCGGGACATCTGAACACTGAAGCTTTCTTT. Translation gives CASSPGHLNTEAFF.

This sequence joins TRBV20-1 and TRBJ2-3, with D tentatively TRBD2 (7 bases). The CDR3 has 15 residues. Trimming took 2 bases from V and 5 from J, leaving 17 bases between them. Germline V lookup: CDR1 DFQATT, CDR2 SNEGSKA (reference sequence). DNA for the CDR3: TGCAGTGCTAGATCTGAGGGGGGGCGTGTAGATACGCAGTATTTT. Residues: CSARSEGGRVDTQYF.

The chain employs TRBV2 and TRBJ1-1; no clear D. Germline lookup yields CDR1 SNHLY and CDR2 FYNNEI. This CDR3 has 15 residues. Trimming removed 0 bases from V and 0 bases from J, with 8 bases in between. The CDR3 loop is CASSEALRVNTEAFF. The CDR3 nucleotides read TGTGCCAGCAGTGAAGCGCTTCGGGTGAACACTGAAGCTTTCTTT. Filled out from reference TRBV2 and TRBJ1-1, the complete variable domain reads EPEVTQTPSHQVTQMGQEVILRCVPISNHLYFYWYRQILGQKVEFLVSFYNNEISEKSEIFDDQFSVERPDGSNFTLKIRSTKLEDSAMYFCASSEALRVNTEAFFGQGTRLTVV.

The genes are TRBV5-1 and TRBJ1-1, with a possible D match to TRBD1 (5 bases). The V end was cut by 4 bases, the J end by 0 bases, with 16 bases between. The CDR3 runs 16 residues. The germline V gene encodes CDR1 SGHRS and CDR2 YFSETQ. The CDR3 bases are TGCGCCAGCAGCAACCGGGACCGCCAAGTGAACACTGAAGCTTTCTTT. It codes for CASSNRDRQVNTEAFF.

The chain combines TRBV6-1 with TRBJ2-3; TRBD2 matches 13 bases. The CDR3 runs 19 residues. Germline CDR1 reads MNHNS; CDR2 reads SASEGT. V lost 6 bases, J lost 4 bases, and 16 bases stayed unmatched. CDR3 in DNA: TGTGCCAGCAGCCCCTTGTGGAGGACTAGCGGGAGCGTCGCAGATACGCAGTATTTT. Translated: CASSPLWRTSGSVADTQYF.

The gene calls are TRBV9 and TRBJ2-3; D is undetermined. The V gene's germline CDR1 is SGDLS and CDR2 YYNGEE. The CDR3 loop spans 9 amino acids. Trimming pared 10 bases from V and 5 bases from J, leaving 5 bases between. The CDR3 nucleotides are TGTGCCGGTGGAGATACGCAGTATTTT. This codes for CAGGDTQYF.

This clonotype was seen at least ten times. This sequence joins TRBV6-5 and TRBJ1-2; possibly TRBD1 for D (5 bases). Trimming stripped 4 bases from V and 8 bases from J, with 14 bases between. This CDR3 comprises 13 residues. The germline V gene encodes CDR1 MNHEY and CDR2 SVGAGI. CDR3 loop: CASSSGGVGGYTF. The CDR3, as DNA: TGTGCCAGCAGTTCCGGGGGGGTCGGGGGCTACACCTTC.

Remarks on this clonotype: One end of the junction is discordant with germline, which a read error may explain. DNA of the CDR3: TGCAGTGCTAGAGTTTCGACAGGGGGCACTAATCCACCCCTCCACTTT. It specifies CSARVSTGGTNPPLHF. V is TRBV20-1 and J is TRBJ1-6; 10 bases are a match to TRBD1. The CDR3 is made up of 16 amino acids. Germline CDR1 reads DFQATT; CDR2 reads SNEGSKA (reference sequence).

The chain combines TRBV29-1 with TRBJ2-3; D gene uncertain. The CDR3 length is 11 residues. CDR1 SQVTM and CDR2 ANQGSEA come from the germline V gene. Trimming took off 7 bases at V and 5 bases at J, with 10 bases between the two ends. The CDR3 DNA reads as TGCAGCGGTGCTGGGGTAGATACGCAGTATTTT. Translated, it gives CSGAGVDTQYF.

The CDR3 sequence: CSAHQTGRSYEQYF. In DNA form, the CDR3 reads TGCAGTGCTCATCAGACGGGGAGATCCTACGAGCAGTACTTC. V is TRBV20-1 and J is TRBJ2-7, with D perhaps matching TRBD2 (5 bases). The V and J ends lost 5 bases and 1 base respectively, with 15 bases between them. This CDR3 spans 14 amino acids. Per germline, CDR1 DFQATT and CDR2 SNEGSKA (reference sequence).

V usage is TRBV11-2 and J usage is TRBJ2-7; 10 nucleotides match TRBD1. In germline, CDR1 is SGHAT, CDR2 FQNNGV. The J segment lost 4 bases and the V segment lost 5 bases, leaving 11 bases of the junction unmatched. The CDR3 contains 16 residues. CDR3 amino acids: CASSRRGDRGIYEQYF. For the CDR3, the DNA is TGTGCCAGCAGCCGACGGGGGGACAGGGGTATTTACGAGCAGTACTTC. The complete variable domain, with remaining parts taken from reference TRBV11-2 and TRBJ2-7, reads EAGVAQSPRYKIIEKRQSVAFWCNPISGHATLYWYQQILGQGPKLLIQFQNNGVVDDSQLPKDRFSAERLKGVDSTLKIQPAKLEDSAVYLCASSRRGDRGIYEQYFGPGTRLTVT.

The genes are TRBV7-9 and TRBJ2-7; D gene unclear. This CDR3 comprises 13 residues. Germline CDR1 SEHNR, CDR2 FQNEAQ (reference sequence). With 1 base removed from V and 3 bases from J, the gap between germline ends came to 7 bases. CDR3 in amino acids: CASSLGGFYEQYF. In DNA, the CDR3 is TGTGCCAGCAGCTTAGGGGGTTTCTACGAGCAGTACTTC.

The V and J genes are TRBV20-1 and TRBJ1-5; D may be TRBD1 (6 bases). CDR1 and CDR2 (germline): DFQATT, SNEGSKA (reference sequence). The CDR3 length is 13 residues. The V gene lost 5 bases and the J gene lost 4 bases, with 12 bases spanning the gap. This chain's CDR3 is CSAEDSQNQPQHF. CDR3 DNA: TGCAGTGCTGAGGACAGCCAAAATCAGCCCCAGCATTTT.

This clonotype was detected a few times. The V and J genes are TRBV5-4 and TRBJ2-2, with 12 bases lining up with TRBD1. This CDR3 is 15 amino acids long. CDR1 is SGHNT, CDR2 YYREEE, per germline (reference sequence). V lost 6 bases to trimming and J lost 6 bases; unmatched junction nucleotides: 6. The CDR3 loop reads CASNRDRGLSGELFF. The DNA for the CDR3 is TGTGCCAGCAACCGGGACAGGGGGCTATCCGGGGAGCTGTTTTTT.

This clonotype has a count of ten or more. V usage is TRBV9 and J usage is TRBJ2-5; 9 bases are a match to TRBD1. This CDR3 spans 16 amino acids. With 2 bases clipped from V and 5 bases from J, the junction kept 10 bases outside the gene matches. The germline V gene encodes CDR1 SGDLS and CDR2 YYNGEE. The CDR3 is CASSVAGQGLGETQYF. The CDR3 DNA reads TGTGCCAGCAGCGTTGCCGGACAGGGGTTGGGCGAGACCCAGTACTTC.

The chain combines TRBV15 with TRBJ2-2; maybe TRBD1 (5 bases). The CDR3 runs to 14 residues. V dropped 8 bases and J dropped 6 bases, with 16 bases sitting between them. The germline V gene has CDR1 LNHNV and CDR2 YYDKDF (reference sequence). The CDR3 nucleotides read TGTGCCACCGGGCGGCAGGGTGGGTCCGGGGAGCTGTTTTTT. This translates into CATGRQGGSGELFF.

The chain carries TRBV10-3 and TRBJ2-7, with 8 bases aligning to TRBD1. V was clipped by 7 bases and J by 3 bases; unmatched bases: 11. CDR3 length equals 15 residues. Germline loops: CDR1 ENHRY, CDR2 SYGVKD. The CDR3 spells CAITDETGAVYEQYF. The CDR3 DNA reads TGTGCCATCACCGATGAGACAGGGGCCGTCTACGAGCAGTACTTC.

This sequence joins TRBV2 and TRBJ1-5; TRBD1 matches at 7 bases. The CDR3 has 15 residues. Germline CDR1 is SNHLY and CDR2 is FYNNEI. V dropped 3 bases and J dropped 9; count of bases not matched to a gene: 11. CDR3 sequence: CASSEPDRDGRPQHF. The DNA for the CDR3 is TGTGCCAGCAGTGAGCCCGACAGGGATGGACGGCCCCAGCATTTT. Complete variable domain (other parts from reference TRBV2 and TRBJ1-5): EPEVTQTPSHQVTQMGQEVILRCVPISNHLYFYWYRQILGQKVEFLVSFYNNEISEKSEIFDDQFSVERPDGSNFTLKIRSTKLEDSAMYFCASSEPDRDGRPQHFGDGTRLSIL.

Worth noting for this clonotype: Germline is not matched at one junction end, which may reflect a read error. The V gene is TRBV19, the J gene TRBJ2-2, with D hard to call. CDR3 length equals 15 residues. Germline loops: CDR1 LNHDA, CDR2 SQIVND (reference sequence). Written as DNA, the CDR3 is TGTGCCGGTAGTGTGAAGCGTCGGGACACCGGGGAGCTGTTTTTT. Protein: CAGSVKRRDTGELFF.

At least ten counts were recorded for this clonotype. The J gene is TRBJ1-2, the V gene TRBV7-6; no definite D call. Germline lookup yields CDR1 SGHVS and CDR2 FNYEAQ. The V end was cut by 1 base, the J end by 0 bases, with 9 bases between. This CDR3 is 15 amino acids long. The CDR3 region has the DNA TGTGCCAGCAGCTTAGGCCGGACTGCTAACTATGGCTACACCTTC. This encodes CASSLGRTANYGYTF.

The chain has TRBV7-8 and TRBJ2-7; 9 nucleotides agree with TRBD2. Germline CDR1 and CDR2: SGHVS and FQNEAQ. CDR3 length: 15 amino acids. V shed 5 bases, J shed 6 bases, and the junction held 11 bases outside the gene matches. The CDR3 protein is CASSPGVAGDGEQYF. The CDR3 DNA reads TGTGCCAGCAGCCCCGGAGTAGCGGGGGACGGCGAGCAGTACTTC.

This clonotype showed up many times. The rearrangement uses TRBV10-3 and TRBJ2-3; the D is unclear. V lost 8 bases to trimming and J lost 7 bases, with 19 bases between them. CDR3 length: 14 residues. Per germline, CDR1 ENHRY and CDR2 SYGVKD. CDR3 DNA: TGTGCCATCCACCTCGGGTCCACGGTCTATACGCAGTATTTT. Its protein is CAIHLGSTVYTQYF.

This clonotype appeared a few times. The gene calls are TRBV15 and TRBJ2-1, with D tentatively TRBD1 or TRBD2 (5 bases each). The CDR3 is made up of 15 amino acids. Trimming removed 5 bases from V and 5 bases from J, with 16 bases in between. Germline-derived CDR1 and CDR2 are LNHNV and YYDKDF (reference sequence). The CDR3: CATSLGRDGNNEQFF. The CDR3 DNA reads TGTGCCACCAGCCTAGGCCGGGACGGAAACAATGAGCAGTTCTTC.

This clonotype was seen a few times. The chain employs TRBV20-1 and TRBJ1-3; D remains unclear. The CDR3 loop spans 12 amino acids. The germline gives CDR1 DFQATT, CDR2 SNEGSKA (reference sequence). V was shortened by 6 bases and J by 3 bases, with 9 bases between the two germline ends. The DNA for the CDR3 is TGCAGTGCAACGGACCTTGGAAACACCATATATTTT. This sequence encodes CSATDLGNTIYF.

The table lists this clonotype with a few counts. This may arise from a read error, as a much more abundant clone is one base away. The CDR3 region is CASSGLAGVHERFF. CDR3 in DNA: TGTGCCAGTAGTGGCCTAGCGGGAGTGCATGAGCGGTTCTTC. The chain couples TRBV19 to TRBJ2-1; 10 bases match TRBD2. The CDR3 is 14 residues long. Germline assignment: CDR1 LNHDA and CDR2 SQIVND (reference sequence).

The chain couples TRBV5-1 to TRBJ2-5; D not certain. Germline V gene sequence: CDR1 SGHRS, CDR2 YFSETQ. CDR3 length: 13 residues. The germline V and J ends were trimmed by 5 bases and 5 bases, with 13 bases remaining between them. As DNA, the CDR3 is TGCGCCAGCAGGATCCGGTCGGACGAGACCCAGTACTTC. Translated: CASRIRSDETQYF.

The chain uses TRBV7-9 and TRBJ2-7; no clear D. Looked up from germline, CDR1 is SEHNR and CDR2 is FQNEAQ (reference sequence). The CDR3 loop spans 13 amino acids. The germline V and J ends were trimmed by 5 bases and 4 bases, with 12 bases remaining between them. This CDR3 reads CASSPPTLYEQYF. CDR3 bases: TGTGCCAGCAGCCCCCCGACACTTTACGAGCAGTACTTC.